These 7 T cell receptor beta chains came from one sample sequenced in a study of T cell repertoires in cytomegalovirus infection. These receptors are not linked to any known antigen. TCRdb re-called the reads with MiXCR, one entry per CDR3 protein. The table has some 920,000 distinct CDR3 sequences, under 40% seen once. Sequenced material: cultured CD8+ T cells from PBMCs, taken from culture after CMV antigen stimulation. The source of these receptors is a human donor in good health (CMV status not recorded). Some clones in this sample may be carry-over from other donors' samples.

V gene TRBV9 combines with J gene TRBJ2-3, with a possible D match to TRBD1 (5 bases). The CDR3 spans 16 residues. V lost 0 bases to trimming and J lost 2 bases, with 13 bases between them. Per germline, CDR1 SGDLS and CDR2 YYNGEE. The CDR3 is CASSVGGAGFTDTQYF. The CDR3 nucleotides read TGTGCCAGCAGCGTAGGGGGCGCCGGATTCACAGATACGCAGTATTTT.

This clonotype was seen more than once but under ten times. This chain connects TRBV27 to TRBJ1-6, with D uncertain. This CDR3 contains 11 residues. V lost 4 bases to trimming and J lost 7 bases, with 2 bases between them. Germline V lookup: CDR1 MNHEY, CDR2 SMNVEV (reference sequence). The CDR3 here is CASSWNSPLHF. DNA for the CDR3: TGTGCCAGCAGTTGGAATTCACCCCTCCACTTT.

There are many counts of this clonotype. V and J are TRBV7-2 and TRBJ2-1, with a weak D call TRBD2 (7 bases). This CDR3 comprises 17 residues. V lost 3 bases to trimming and J lost 10 bases, with 25 bases between them. CDR1 is SGHTA, CDR2 FQGNSA, per germline. DNA of the CDR3: TGTGCCAGCAGCTTCCGTAGCGTGGGGGGGCCTAATATCGAGCAGTTCTTC. Translating gives CASSFRSVGGPNIEQFF.

A single count supports this clonotype. The chain has TRBV20-1 and TRBJ1-6; tentatively, D is TRBD1 (5 bases). V lost 5 bases to trimming and J lost 12 bases, with 11 bases between them. Germline values: CDR1 DFQATT, CDR2 SNEGSKA (reference sequence). The CDR3 runs to 11 residues. CDR3 residues: CSAPTGEPLHF. CDR3 coding DNA: TGCAGTGCTCCCACGGGGGAACCCCTCCACTTT.

CDR3: CASSIVTGSTDTQYF. Written as DNA, the CDR3 is TGTGCCAGTAGTATAGTAACAGGGTCCACAGATACGCAGTATTTT. J is TRBJ2-3 and V is TRBV19; D might be TRBD1 (6 bases). V was clipped by 1 base and J by 2 bases, with 10 bases between them. Germline V CDR1 and CDR2: LNHDA, SQIVND (reference sequence). The CDR3 is 15 amino acids.

The sample holds a few counts of this clonotype. The rearrangement uses TRBV10-3 and TRBJ1-2, with D maybe TRBD1 (5 bases). This CDR3 region has 17 residues. The V gene's germline CDR1 is ENHRY and CDR2 SYGVKD. The V gene lost 1 base and the J gene lost 4 bases, with 19 bases spanning the gap. CDR3 nucleotide sequence: TGTGCCATCAGTGAGTTTTCCGACAGAGTGGCATCCTATGGCTACACCTTC. Translated, it gives CAISEFSDRVASYGYTF.

DNA of the CDR3: TGTGCCAGCAGCCCGGATAGGAAGACCCAGTACTTC. Encoded protein: CASSPDRKTQYF. The chain links TRBV6-2 or TRBV6-3 to TRBJ2-5; no clear D gene. V shed 6 bases and J shed 6 bases, with 11 bases lying between them. The germline V gene encodes CDR1 MNHEY and CDR2 SVGEGT. CDR3 length: 12 residues.